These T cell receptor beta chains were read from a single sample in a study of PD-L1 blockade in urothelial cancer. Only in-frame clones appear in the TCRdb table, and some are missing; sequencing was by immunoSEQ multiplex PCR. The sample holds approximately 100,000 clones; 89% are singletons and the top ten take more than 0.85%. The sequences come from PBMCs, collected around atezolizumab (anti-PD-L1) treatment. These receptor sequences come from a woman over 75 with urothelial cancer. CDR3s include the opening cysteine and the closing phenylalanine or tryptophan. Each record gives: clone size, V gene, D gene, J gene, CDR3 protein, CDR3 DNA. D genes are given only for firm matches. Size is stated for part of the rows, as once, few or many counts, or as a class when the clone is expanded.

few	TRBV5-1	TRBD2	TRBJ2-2	CASSPRTSGSTGELFF	TGCGCCAGCAGCCCGCGGACTAGCGGGAGCACCGGGGAGCTGTTTTTT
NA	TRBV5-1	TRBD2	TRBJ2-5	CASGGTSQETQYF	TGCGCCAGCGGAGGGACTAGCCAAGAGACCCAGTACTTC
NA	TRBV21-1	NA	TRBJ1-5	CASSKARGNYNQPQHF	TGTGCCAGCAGCAAAGCGCGGGGGAACTACAATCAGCCCCAGCATTTT
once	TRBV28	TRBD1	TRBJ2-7	CASSLTGQWVSYEQYF	TGTGCCAGCAGTTTAACGGGACAGTGGGTTTCCTACGAGCAGTACTTC
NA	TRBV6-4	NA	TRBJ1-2	CASSARGDVNYGYTF	TGTGCCAGCAGTGCAAGAGGAGACGTTAACTATGGCTACACCTTC
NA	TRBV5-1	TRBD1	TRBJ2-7	CASSLGLDRGSYEQYF	TGCGCCAGCAGCTTGGGGTTGGACAGGGGATCCTACGAGCAGTACTTC
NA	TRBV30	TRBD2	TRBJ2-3	CAWSVPSGRVLGVDTQYF	TGTGCCTGGAGTGTACCTAGCGGGAGGGTCTTGGGGGTGGATACGCAGTATTTT
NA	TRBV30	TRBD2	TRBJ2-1	CAWRRAGVDNEQFF	TGTGCCTGGAGAAGAGCGGGAGTAGACAATGAGCAGTTCTTC
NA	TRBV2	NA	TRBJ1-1	CASGRGNTEAFF	TGTGCCAGCGGGCGGGGGAACACTGAAGCTTTCTTT
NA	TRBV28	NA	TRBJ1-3	CASSPRYGSSGNTIYF	TGTGCCAGCAGTCCCCGCTATGGGAGCTCTGGAAACACCATATATTTT
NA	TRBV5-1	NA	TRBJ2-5	CASSLEADSYQETQYF	TGCGCCAGCAGCTTGGAGGCAGACTCGTACCAAGAGACCCAGTACTTC
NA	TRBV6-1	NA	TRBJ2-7	CASSGESFYEQYF	TGTGCCAGCAGTGGGGAGAGTTTCTACGAGCAGTACTTC
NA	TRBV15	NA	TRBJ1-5	CATSRDRMREQPQHF	TGTGCCACCAGCAGAGATAGGATGAGGGAACAGCCCCAGCATTTT
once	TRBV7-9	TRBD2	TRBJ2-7	CASSHPPSGSSYEQYF	TGTGCCAGCAGCCACCCTCCTAGCGGGAGCTCCTACGAGCAGTACTTC
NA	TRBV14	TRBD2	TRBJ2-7	CASSQVSLAAVHEQYF	TGTGCCAGCAGCCAAGTATCGCTAGCGGCGGTCCACGAGCAGTACTTC
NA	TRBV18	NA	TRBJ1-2	CASSPPSRGYTF	TGTGCCAGCTCACCACCGAGCCGAGGCTACACCTTC
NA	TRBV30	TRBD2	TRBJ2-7	CARTSGSNEQYF	TGTGCCCGGACTAGCGGGAGCAACGAGCAGTACTTC
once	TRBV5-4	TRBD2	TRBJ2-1	CASSPKAGVFLDEQFF	TGTGCCAGCAGCCCGAAAGCGGGAGTCTTTCTCGATGAGCAGTTCTTC
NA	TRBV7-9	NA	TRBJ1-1	CASSSSTGMGNTEAFF	TGTGCCAGCAGCTCCAGCACAGGGATGGGGAACACTGAAGCTTTCTTT
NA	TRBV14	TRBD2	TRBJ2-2	CASSQVGTRAGELFF	TGTGCCAGCAGCCAAGTGGGGACTAGGGCCGGGGAGCTGTTTTTT
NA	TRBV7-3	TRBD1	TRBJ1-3	CASSAQPTGAGNTIYF	TGTGCCAGCAGCGCACAGCCGACAGGGGCCGGAAACACCATATATTTT
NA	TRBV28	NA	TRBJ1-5	CASTKGEHSNQPQHF	TGTGCCAGCACCAAGGGGGAGCATAGCAATCAGCCCCAGCATTTT
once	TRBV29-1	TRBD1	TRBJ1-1	CSVEDRDRVTEAFF	TGCAGCGTTGAAGATCGGGACAGGGTGACTGAAGCTTTCTTT
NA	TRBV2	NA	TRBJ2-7	CASSERRDEQYF	TGTGCCAGCAGTGAACGCAGGGACGAGCAGTACTTC
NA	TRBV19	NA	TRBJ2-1	CASSTPLENEQFF	TGTGCCAGTAGTACCCCGCTAGAGAATGAGCAGTTCTTC
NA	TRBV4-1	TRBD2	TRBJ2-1	CASSTHLAGGPVGEQFF	TGCGCCAGCAGCACCCACCTAGCGGGAGGGCCAGTCGGTGAGCAGTTCTTC
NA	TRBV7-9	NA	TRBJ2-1	CASSAGRSSYNEQFF	TGTGCCAGCAGCGCGGGGCGGAGCTCCTACAATGAGCAGTTCTTC
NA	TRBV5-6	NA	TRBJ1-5	CASSLSAGGSNQPQHF	TGTGCCAGCAGCTTGTCCGCGGGGGGCAGCAATCAGCCCCAGCATTTT
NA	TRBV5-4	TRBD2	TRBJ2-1	CASGHAGLDLDEQFF	TGTGCCAGCGGTCATGCGGGACTAGACTTGGATGAGCAGTTCTTC
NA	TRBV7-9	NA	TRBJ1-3	CASSLAGGGNTIYF	TGTGCCAGCAGCTTAGCAGGGGGTGGAAACACCATATATTTT
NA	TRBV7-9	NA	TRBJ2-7	CASSFRGSLSYEQYF	TGTGCCAGCAGCTTCAGGGGTTCGCTCTCCTACGAGCAGTACTTC
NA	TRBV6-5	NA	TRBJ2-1	CACRGLPYNEQFF	TGTGCCTGTAGGGGACTTCCCTACAATGAGCAGTTCTTC
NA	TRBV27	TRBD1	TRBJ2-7	CASSSTGTVSYEQYF	TGTGCCAGCAGTTCCACCGGGACAGTTTCCTACGAGCAGTACTTC
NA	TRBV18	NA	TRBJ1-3	CASPGQGPESGNTIYF	TGTGCCAGCCCAGGACAAGGGCCAGAGTCTGGAAACACCATATATTTT
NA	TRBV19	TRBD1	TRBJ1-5	CASSRTGQGNQPQHF	TGTGCCAGTAGTCGTACGGGACAGGGCAATCAGCCCCAGCATTTT
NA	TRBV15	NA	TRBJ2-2	CATSRHYTGELFF	TGTGCCACCAGCAGACACTACACCGGGGAGCTGTTTTTT
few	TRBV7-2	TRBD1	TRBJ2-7	CASSYGQGASEQYF	TGTGCCAGCAGCTATGGACAGGGGGCAAGCGAGCAGTACTTC
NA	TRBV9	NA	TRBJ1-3	CASSVATGIGGNTIYF	TGTGCCAGCAGCGTAGCGACCGGGATAGGTGGAAACACCATATATTTT